Below, 15 T cell receptor beta chains from the same sample are listed, as sequenced in a study of TIL therapy for anti-PD-1-resistant metastatic lung cancer. The libraries were made with immunoSEQ v3. Some clones are missing from TCRdb's copy, which holds only in-frame ones; the method was immunoSEQ multiplex PCR. The sample consists of more than 50,000 clones, around 90% of them appearing once. Indicated time point: pre-treatment sample, taken before nivolumab and TIL therapy. The sample here was blood, taken at baseline. Receptor source: a person aged 30 to 80 with non-small cell lung cancer.

V and J are TRBV10-1 and TRBJ2-3; 12 positions match TRBD1. The CDR3 sequence is 16 residues long. Germline V gene sequence: CDR1 WNHNN, CDR2 SYGVQD (reference sequence). Trimming removed 5 bases from V and 3 bases from J; junction bases left unmatched: 6. The CDR3 reads CASSPGTGGITDTQYF. The CDR3, as DNA: TGCGCCAGCAGTCCTGGGACAGGGGGCATTACAGATACGCAGTATTTT.

The V and J genes are TRBV30 and TRBJ1-2, with D possibly matching TRBD1 (6 bases). This CDR3 is built from 13 residues. V lost 0 bases to trimming and J lost 6 bases, with 11 bases between them. Germline CDR1 reads GTSNPN; CDR2 reads SVGIG (reference sequence). CDR3 residues: CAWSVWAGDGYTF. CDR3 nucleotide sequence: TGTGCCTGGAGTGTATGGGCAGGGGATGGCTACACCTTC.

The rearrangement joins TRBV3-1 (or the pseudogene TRBV3-2) to TRBJ2-5, with no clear D. This CDR3 has 15 amino acids. V lost 5 bases, J lost 4 bases, and 17 bases lay in between. The V gene's germline CDR1 is LGHDT and CDR2 YNNKEL (reference sequence). The DNA of the CDR3 is TGTGCCAGCAGCGAATCGGGCGGAAGGGCAGAGACCCAGTACTTC. This translates into CASSESGGRAETQYF.

The chain has TRBV27 and TRBJ2-7, with unresolved D. This CDR3 is built from 14 residues. Between the trimmed V and J ends, which lost 0 bases and 2 bases, there was a span of 8 bases. Germline-derived CDR1 and CDR2 are MNHEY and SMNVEV (reference sequence). The CDR3 sequence: CASSLSATPYEQYF. The CDR3, as DNA: TGTGCCAGCAGTTTATCTGCAACTCCCTACGAGCAGTACTTC.

The V call is TRBV28, the J call TRBJ1-1; D is possibly TRBD1 (6 bases). The CDR3 loop spans 14 amino acids. Germline CDR1 MDHEN, CDR2 SYDVKM. The ends were cut back, 7 bases at V and 2 bases at J, with 14 bases in the middle. The CDR3 DNA follows: TGTGCCAGCAAAAGTGGGGGGCAAAACACTGAAGCTTTCTTT. Amino acids: CASKSGGQNTEAFF.

The CDR3 DNA reads as TGCGCCAGCAGCTTGGGCCCCGAAGCTTTCTTT. This gives the protein CASSLGPEAFF. The V and J genes are TRBV5-1 and TRBJ1-1; D is undetermined. CDR3 length: 11 residues. Per germline, CDR1 SGHRS and CDR2 YFSETQ. The V end lost 0 bases, the J end lost 8 bases, and 5 bases lay between the germline ends. Based on the CDR3 plus reference TRBV5-1 and TRBJ1-1, the full variable domain is KAGVTQTPRYLIKTRGQQVTLSCSPISGHRSVSWYQQTPGQGLQFLFEYFSETQRNKGNFPGRFSGRQFSNSRSEMNVSTLELGDSALYLCASSLGPEAFFGQGTRLTVV.

This clone was picked up a small number of times. At one end, the junction sequence differs from germline, possibly due to a read error. CDR3 nucleotide sequence: TGCGCCAGCAGGTTGGACCTTGGGCCTGGAAACACCATATATTTT. Its translation: CASRLDLGPGNTIYF. The chain employs TRBV5-1 and TRBJ1-3; D unresolved. The CDR3 has 15 residues. CDR1 and CDR2 (germline): SGHRS, YFSETQ.

The chain uses TRBV28 and TRBJ2-3; tentatively, D is TRBD1 (6 bases). The CDR3 spans 15 residues. Germline V gives CDR1 MDHEN, CDR2 SYDVKM. Trimming removed 2 bases from V and 4 bases from J, with 13 bases in between. The CDR3 loop reads CASSLPGVGADTQYF. CDR3 in DNA: TGTGCCAGCAGTTTACCAGGGGTGGGAGCAGATACGCAGTATTTT.

The chain is built from TRBV28 and TRBJ1-2; D is unclear. V was cut by 3 bases and J by 8 bases, with 13 bases left in between. From germline, CDR1 is MDHEN and CDR2 SYDVKM. This CDR3 spans 13 amino acids. CDR3 residues: CASSLLGIGGYTF. As DNA, the CDR3 is TGTGCCAGCAGTTTGCTCGGGATTGGCGGCTACACCTTC.

This rearrangement joins TRBV18 to TRBJ1-1; 8 positions match TRBD1. The trim removed 0 bases at V and 5 bases at J, leaving 5 bases unmatched. The CDR3 is 15 residues long. The germline V gene encodes CDR1 KGHSH and CDR2 LQKENI. In DNA form, the CDR3 reads TGTGCCAGCTCACCACCCACAGGGGGAGGAACTGAAGCTTTCTTT. It yields the protein CASSPPTGGGTEAFF.

Details on this clone: This same CDR3 is encoded by further DNA sequences in the sample. The chain uses TRBV5-1 and TRBJ2-2, with D uncertain. The CDR3 has 13 amino acids. V lost 3 bases to trimming and J lost 0 bases, with 3 bases between them. CDR1 is SGHRS, CDR2 YFSETQ, per germline. CDR3 sequence: CASSSANTGELFF. CDR3 coding DNA: TGCGCCAGCAGCTCGGCGAACACCGGGGAGCTGTTTTTT.

This clone showed up just a few times. At one end, the junction sequence differs from germline, possibly due to a read error. This rearrangement joins TRBV7-9 to TRBJ2-7; D not certain. The V gene's germline CDR1 is SEHNR and CDR2 FQNEAQ (reference sequence). This CDR3 spans 13 amino acids. The CDR3 DNA follows: TGTGCCAGCAGCTTAGAACTGGGCCAAGAACCAATATTC. It encodes CASSLELGQEPIF.

This clone was observed a handful of times. J is TRBJ1-5 and V is TRBV7-8; 12 bases are shared with TRBD1. Germline V gives CDR1 SGHVS, CDR2 FQNEAQ. This CDR3 spans 16 amino acids. Losses at the gene ends were 6 bases for V and 2 bases for J; bases not matched to a gene: 5. The CDR3 bases are TGTGCCAGCAGACGGGACAGGGGGCTGGGCAATCAGCCCCAGCATTTT. Its protein is CASRRDRGLGNQPQHF.

V is TRBV28 and J is TRBJ1-1, with D hard to call. This CDR3 comprises 16 residues. Germline V gene sequence: CDR1 MDHEN, CDR2 SYDVKM. V dropped 2 bases and J dropped 2 bases, with 15 bases sitting between them. In nucleotides, the CDR3 is TGTGCCAGCAGTTTAGTTGGGTCCGGGAGTAACACTGAAGCTTTCTTT. Protein sequence: CASSLVGSGSNTEAFF. The full variable domain, its missing parts supplied by reference TRBV28 and TRBJ1-1, is DVKVTQSSRYLVKRTGEKVFLECVQDMDHENMFWYRQDPGLGLRLIYFSYDVKMKEKGDIPEGYSVSREKKERFSLILESASTNQTSMYLCASSLVGSGSNTEAFFGQGTRLTVV.

This clone was observed a few times. The chain joins TRBV10-3 to TRBJ1-2, with D perhaps TRBD1 (6 bases). The CDR3 is 13 residues long. In germline, CDR1 is ENHRY, CDR2 SYGVKD. Trimming removed 5 bases from V and 6 bases from J, with 13 bases in between. The chain's CDR3 is CAISITGWDGYTF. In nucleotides, the CDR3 is TGTGCCATCAGTATAACAGGGTGGGATGGCTACACCTTC.